This T cell receptor (beta chain) was identified during a study of identical twins (dated by TCRdb to the mid-2010s). Study-wide context: To test whether fetal clonotypes persist, the study used deep sequencing on TCR alpha and beta repertoires from monozygotic twins, unrelated adults of various ages, and cord blood. To rule out contamination, replicate twin experiments were performed at different times with different library preparation protocols. Summary of the overall study and its limitations: Compared with coincidental sharing between unrelated individuals, out-of-frame TCR alpha sequences shared between twins had an excess of sequences with low generation probability. Because the same donors could not be followed over many years, conclusions were based on cross-sectional statistical analysis. Invariant T cells such as MAIT and iNKT could partly confound zero-insertion analyses, although diverse VJ usage argued against such confounding for most clonotypes. In beta out-of-frame sequences, excess twin sharing was weaker, because having fewer shared sequences lowered the signal-to-noise ratio. In monozygotic twins, out-of-frame TCR alpha sharing was systematically underestimated by recombination models, although the models agreed with sharing between unrelated individuals. Abundant cord blood beta clonotypes had fewer insertions, young adult naive repertoires showed a similar but weaker trend, and memory repertoires showed no such trend.

Comments on this clonotype: What antigen it recognizes has not been identified. The input lacks base qualities; no much larger clone sits a single base away.

The library was built by means of 5' RACE. The listed sequencing device is Illumina HiSeq 2000. Template switching added a universal primer binding site, and the final cDNA carried a unique molecular identifier that allowed TCR cDNA molecules to be counted accurately. Specific primers in the conserved constant-segment region were used to synthesize first-strand cDNA for the TCR alpha and beta chains. To control for contamination, every cDNA library was double barcoded, receiving both a SMART-Mk sample barcode and Illumina barcodes. TruSeq adapter sequences, together with Illumina sample barcodes, were added in two successive PCR steps. The Illumina HiSeq platform was used with custom primers to sequence TCR alpha and beta cDNA libraries. The paper's processing steps were these. Unique molecular identifiers were extracted from raw reads with MiGEC, and CDR3 positions were determined with MiXCR. For each individual, recombination models were inferred using an EM algorithm with the repgenHMM and IGoR tools. The analysis of shared clonotypes was done with the tcR package in R, with sharing normalized by the product of cloneset sizes. Out-of-frame nonproductive sequences were analyzed to study raw recombination free of thymic and clonal selection effects. TCRdb reran the public reads through fastp at Q25 and MiXCR, keeping productive beta chains. Here each entry gathers all rows of one CDR3 protein and keeps the most common genes and DNA. V and J calls and clone size were set by TCRdb, not the authors. Across this sample there are around 490,000 distinct CDR3 sequences, with roughly 15% seen only once. Roughly 0.43% of the sample goes to the ten largest clones.

Every donor was a healthy Caucasian. The twin cohort consisted of three pairs of female monozygotic twins, all aged 18 to 29 years. Positive isolation kits from Invitrogen were used to isolate the CD4+ and CD8+ T cell populations. As encoded in the germline V gene, CDR1 is SGHRS while CDR2 is YFSETQ. The CDR3 spans 14 residues, from the cysteine through the phenylalanine. The read is trimmed to its CDR3 DNA, 42 bases read in frame from base 1. V is pared back by 0 bases and J by 5 bases, with 10 bases lying between the germline termini. These data also formed part of another study, on yellow fever vaccine responses in identical twins. That second report states: The T cell response to vaccination in identical twins was reported by the authors to appear partly convergent and partly personalized. In the study, vaccine-responding T cell clones were precisely tracked in identical twins.

The rearrangement combines TRBV5-1 with TRBJ2-3; the D gene lacks a confident call. The origin of this receptor is a woman between 18 and 29 years old in good health. Sequencing was performed on CD4+ T cells sorted from blood. The CDR3 region has the sequence CASSLAQPEDTQYF. The nucleotide sequence is given as TGCGCCAGCAGCTTGGCACAGCCCGAAGATACGCAGTATTTT.